Sequencing of this TCR beta chain was carried out in a study of T cells in Graves' hyperthyroidism and ophthalmopathy. Study results and limitations: A median around 6.8 months before onset, the model predicted ophthalmopathy. Appearing also in blood were most of the thyroid clonotypes expanded above 0.001.

This clonotype was seen many times. The target antigen is unknown. Based on clinical symptoms, serum thyroxine and TRAb, thyroid ultrasound and orbital computed tomography, diagnoses were reached. An approximately 9.8 ml volume of fresh peripheral blood provided the PBMCs. From germline, CDR1 is MDHEN and CDR2 SYDVKM. CDR3 length equals 15 residues. V dropped 8 bases and J dropped 0 bases, with 16 bases sitting between them. From RNA transcripts, TCR beta CDR3 regions were amplified. A set of HTBI primers served as the primers for a first-round RT-PCR of the TCR CDR3. Via MiXCR, TCRdb re-called the multiplex PCR reads, giving one row per CDR3 protein. This table holds hundreds of thousands of distinct CDR3 sequences, approximately 14% found once.

The V call is TRBV28, the J call TRBJ1-1; D call uncertain. The sequenced material came from blood. This receptor was taken from a woman between 45 and 65 years old with Graves' ophthalmopathy. CDR3 region: CASVYSDLLNTEAFF. The CDR3 nucleotides are TGTGCCAGCGTATACTCGGACCTACTGAACACTGAAGCTTTCTTT.